Below, 12 T cell receptor beta chains from the same sample are listed, as sequenced in a study of cytomegalovirus exposure and HLA in healthy donors. Produced via immunoSEQ multiplex PCR; TCRdb's table is partial and in-frame only. The sample holds some 130,000 clones, 84% seen once. The sequenced sample was PBMCs. The receptors originated from a woman in her 30s in good health and CMV-seronegative.

This chain connects TRBV13 to TRBJ2-7; D not certain. The CDR3 is 16 amino acids. Trimming pared 3 bases from V and 1 base from J, leaving 16 bases between. Germline CDR1 is PRHDT and CDR2 is FYEKMQ (reference sequence). The CDR3 reads CASSLRNIRYSYEQYF. The CDR3 bases are TGTGCCAGCAGCTTGAGGAACATTCGGTATTCCTACGAGCAGTACTTC.

The chain carries TRBV7-9 and TRBJ2-5; D ambiguous. Germline V gives CDR1 SEHNR, CDR2 FQNEAQ (reference sequence). The CDR3 length is 15 residues. V was cut by 0 bases and J by 4 bases, with 12 bases left in between. The CDR3 DNA is TGTGCCAGCAGCTTAGCGCAAGTGAGGAGAGAGACCCAGTACTTC. This translates into CASSLAQVRRETQYF.

This chain uses TRBV5-1 with TRBJ1-2, with 8 bases that match TRBD1. Germline-derived CDR1 and CDR2 are SGHRS and YFSETQ. The V gene end was trimmed by 6 bases and the J gene end by 0 bases; junction bases not matched to a gene: 7. The CDR3 consists of 15 residues. CDR3 sequence: CASNRDRQSNYGYTF. The CDR3 DNA is TGCGCCAGCAACAGGGACAGGCAATCTAACTATGGCTACACCTTC.

The chain employs TRBV15 and TRBJ1-2, with D hard to call. The CDR3 has 13 residues. Germline V lookup: CDR1 LNHNV, CDR2 YYDKDF (reference sequence). Trimming removed 5 bases from V and 6 bases from J, with 13 bases in between. CDR3 bases: TGTGCCACCAGCGTAGAGATTAATAATGGCTACACCTTC. Translated, it gives CATSVEINNGYTF.

The CDR3 protein is CASSPTGGDQPQHF. The CDR3 DNA sequence: TGTGCCAGCAGTCCTACAGGGGGCGATCAGCCCCAGCATTTT. The genes are TRBV2 and TRBJ1-5; 9 bases are shared with TRBD1. The CDR3 is made up of 14 amino acids. Germline V lookup: CDR1 SNHLY, CDR2 FYNNEI. The junction had 4 bases not matched to a gene; V was cut back by 5 bases and J by 5 bases. The full variable domain, rest sourced from reference TRBV2 and TRBJ1-5, is EPEVTQTPSHQVTQMGQEVILRCVPISNHLYFYWYRQILGQKVEFLVSFYNNEISEKSEIFDDQFSVERPDGSNFTLKIRSTKLEDSAMYFCASSPTGGDQPQHFGDGTRLSIL.

The V and J genes are TRBV5-8 and TRBJ1-5, with D maybe TRBD1 (6 bases). The CDR3 runs 14 residues. Trimming stripped 4 bases from V and 3 bases from J, with 11 bases between. Germline CDR1 and CDR2: SGHTS and YDEGEE. The CDR3 nucleotides are TGTGCCAGCAGCCCTAGGACAGACAATCAGCCCCAGCATTTT. Its translation is CASSPRTDNQPQHF. Full variable domain (rest looked up from reference TRBV5-8 and TRBJ1-5): EAGVTQSPTHLIKTRGQQATLRCSPISGHTSVYWYQQALGLGLQFLLWYDEGEERNRGNFPPRFSGRQFPNYSSELNVNALELEDSALYLCASSPRTDNQPQHFGDGTRLSIL.

This clone has more than one count but fewer than ten. The CDR3 reads CASSSQGNIQYF. CDR3 DNA sequence: TGTGCCAGCAGCTCCCAGGGCAACATTCAGTACTTC. The chain recombines TRBV7-9 with TRBJ2-4; weak D call: TRBD1 (5 bases). Germline CDR1 and CDR2: SEHNR and FQNEAQ (reference sequence). Trimming removed 4 bases from V and 7 bases from J, with 8 bases in between. The length of the CDR3 is 12 residues.

This rearrangement joins TRBV5-1 to TRBJ1-3, with 8 bases lining up with TRBD1. Germline V gene sequence: CDR1 SGHRS, CDR2 YFSETQ. The CDR3 length is 16 residues. Trimming at V came to 3 bases and at J to 3 bases, leaving 8 bases not matched to a gene. The CDR3 DNA is TGCGCCAGCAGCTCCGGACAGGGTTCGGATGGAAACACCATATATTTT. It translates to CASSSGQGSDGNTIYF.

The V gene is TRBV5-5, the J gene TRBJ2-7; a weak D match, TRBD1 (5 bases). V was cut by 1 base and J by 3 bases, with 8 bases left in between. Per germline, CDR1 SGHKS and CDR2 YYEKEE (reference sequence). This CDR3 is 13 amino acids long. The CDR3 DNA follows: TGTGCCAGCAGCTTGACAGGCAGCTACGAGCAGTACTTC. This gives the protein CASSLTGSYEQYF. The variable domain in full, completed from reference TRBV5-5 and TRBJ2-7, reads DAGVTQSPTHLIKTRGQQVTLRCSPISGHKSVSWYQQVLGQGPQFIFQYYEKEERGRGNFPDRFSARQFPNYSSELNVNALLLGDSALYLCASSLTGSYEQYFGPGTRLTVT.

On this clone: The sample contains more than one DNA sequence encoding this CDR3. The V call is TRBV2, the J call TRBJ1-1, with D maybe TRBD1 (5 bases). V gave up 5 bases and J gave up 1 base, with 8 bases separating them. Germline-derived CDR1 and CDR2 are SNHLY and FYNNEI. The CDR3 sequence is 13 residues long. The DNA of the CDR3 is TGTGCCAGCAGTCGCACAGGGAACACTGAAGCTTTCTTT. Its protein product is CASSRTGNTEAFF.

The genes are TRBV2 and TRBJ1-5; 7 positions match TRBD1. With V trimmed by 7 bases and J by 5 bases, 5 bases remained unmatched. The CDR3 spans 13 residues. Germline values: CDR1 SNHLY, CDR2 FYNNEI. The CDR3 sequence is CASTAGGYQPQHF. The CDR3 DNA reads TGTGCCAGCACCGCAGGGGGTTATCAGCCCCAGCATTTT.

V and J are TRBV5-1 and TRBJ2-3; tentatively, D is TRBD1 (5 bases). Germline CDR1 SGHRS, CDR2 YFSETQ. Between the trimmed V and J ends, which lost 0 bases and 6 bases, there was a span of 8 bases. The CDR3 is 13 residues long. CDR3 region: CASSLEGSDTQYF. In nucleotides, the CDR3 is TGCGCCAGCAGCTTGGAGGGGTCGGATACGCAGTATTTT.